The rows below give T cell receptor beta chains drawn from one sample of a study of regulatory T cells in long-lasting Graves disease. MiXCR, run by TCRdb on the multiplex PCR reads, gives a single entry per CDR3 protein. Among about 470,000 distinct CDR3 sequences listed, 20% to 25% were seen once. Specimen: peripheral blood mononuclear cells (PBMCs), collected when the disease was refractory, from a patient treated with antithyroid drugs. Receptor source: a female donor with Graves disease. Each CDR3 is given with its conserved first and last residue. Fields, in order: clone size, D gene, J gene, V gene, CDR3 DNA, CDR3 protein. The D gene is left open where the match is weak. Where a row states a size, it is once, few, many or the class of an expanded clone; other rows omit it.

clone_size: few
d_call: TRBD2
j_call: TRBJ2-5
v_call: TRBV10-2
cdr3_nt: TGCGCCAGCACCCAGTTTATGACCGGGACTAGCGGGAGAGGAGAAGAGACCCAGTACTTC
cdr3_aa: CASTQFMTGTSGRGEETQYF

clone_size: many
d_call: TRBD1
j_call: TRBJ1-2
v_call: TRBV29-1
cdr3_nt: TGCAGCGTTGACCCCCGATCGGGACAGGGGAACTATGGCTACACCTTC
cdr3_aa: CSVDPRSGQGNYGYTF

clone_size: many
d_call: NA
j_call: TRBJ1-1
v_call: TRBV6-5
cdr3_nt: TGTGCCAGCAGTTACTATGGAGGGCGGACTGAAGCTTTCTTT
cdr3_aa: CASSYYGGRTEAFF

clone_size: many
d_call: TRBD2
j_call: TRBJ2-2
v_call: TRBV28
cdr3_nt: TGTGCCAGCAGTTTACTAGCGGCCAACACCGGGGAGCTGTTTTTT
cdr3_aa: CASSLLAANTGELFF

clone_size: NA
d_call: NA
j_call: TRBJ2-7
v_call: TRBV6-1
cdr3_nt: TGTGCCAGGGAAAGTCCAGGGACTCAGACCTACGAGCAGTACTTC
cdr3_aa: CARESPGTQTYEQYF

clone_size: many
d_call: NA
j_call: TRBJ1-1
v_call: TRBV28
cdr3_nt: TGTGCCAGCAATATACAGGGCAAAGCTTTCTTT
cdr3_aa: CASNIQGKAFF

clone_size: many
d_call: NA
j_call: TRBJ2-7
v_call: TRBV30
cdr3_nt: TGTGCCTGGAGTCCTTCCGGCGACGAGCAGTACTTC
cdr3_aa: CAWSPSGDEQYF

clone_size: many
d_call: TRBD1
j_call: TRBJ1-1
v_call: TRBV28
cdr3_nt: TGTGCCAGCAGTTCGACAGGGGCGAGGACTGAAGCTTTCTTT
cdr3_aa: CASSSTGARTEAFF

clone_size: few
d_call: TRBD1
j_call: TRBJ2-7
v_call: TRBV4-1
cdr3_nt: TGCGCCAGCAGCCAAGACACGGGACAGAGCTCCTACGAGCAGTACTTC
cdr3_aa: CASSQDTGQSSYEQYF

clone_size: many
d_call: NA
j_call: TRBJ1-2
v_call: TRBV29-1
cdr3_nt: TGCAGCGTCGAAAACCGACGGGGGAATGGTGGCTACACCTTC
cdr3_aa: CSVENRRGNGGYTF

clone_size: many
d_call: NA
j_call: TRBJ1-4
v_call: TRBV25-1
cdr3_nt: TGTGCCAGCAGGAAGGGGGAGACGGCTAATGAAAAACTGTTTTTT
cdr3_aa: CASRKGETANEKLFF

clone_size: NA
d_call: NA
j_call: TRBJ1-6
v_call: TRBV5-6
cdr3_nt: TGTGCCAGCAGCAGCAGGTGGCAGGGTGATTCACCCCTCCACTTT
cdr3_aa: CASSSRWQGDSPLHF

clone_size: few
d_call: NA
j_call: TRBJ1-1
v_call: TRBV6-5
cdr3_nt: TGTGCCAGCAGTTTTCGGCTAGTTCAACTTGAAGCTTTCTTT
cdr3_aa: CASSFRLVQLEAFF